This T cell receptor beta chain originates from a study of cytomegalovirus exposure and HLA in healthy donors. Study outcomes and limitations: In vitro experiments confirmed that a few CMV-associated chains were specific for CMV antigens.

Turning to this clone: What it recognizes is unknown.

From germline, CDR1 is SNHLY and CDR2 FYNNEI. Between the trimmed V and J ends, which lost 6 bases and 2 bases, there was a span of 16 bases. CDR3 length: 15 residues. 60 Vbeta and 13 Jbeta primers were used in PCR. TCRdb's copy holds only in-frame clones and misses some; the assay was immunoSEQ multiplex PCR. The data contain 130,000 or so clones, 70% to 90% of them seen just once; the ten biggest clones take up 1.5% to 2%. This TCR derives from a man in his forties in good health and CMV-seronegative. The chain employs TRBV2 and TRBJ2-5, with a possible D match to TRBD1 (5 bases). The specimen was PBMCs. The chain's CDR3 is CASRGHTGLQETQYF. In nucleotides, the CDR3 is TGTGCCAGCAGGGGTCACACAGGCCTACAAGAGACCCAGTACTTC.